This TCR beta chain appears in the sequencing data of a study of T cell repertoires in ileal Crohn's disease. Study in general: About 40% were active smokers at surgery; median disease duration was nearly eight years.

Germline V gives CDR1 LNHDA, CDR2 SQIVND (reference sequence). The CDR3 length is 16 residues. Losses at the gene ends were 5 bases for V and 5 bases for J; bases not matched to a gene: 12. Libraries were prepared by immunoSEQ multiplex PCR; TCRdb keeps only in-frame clonotypes and omits some of them. The table lists approximately 14,000 clones, about 90% of them singletons. This receptor was obtained from an adult with Crohn's disease. Sequencing was carried out using ileal tissue. The V gene is TRBV19, the J gene TRBJ1-2, with 9 bases lining up with TRBD1. The CDR3 DNA reads as TGTGCCAGTAGTCTACAAATCCGACAGGGGGATTATGGCTACACCTTC. Its protein is CASSLQIRQGDYGYTF.